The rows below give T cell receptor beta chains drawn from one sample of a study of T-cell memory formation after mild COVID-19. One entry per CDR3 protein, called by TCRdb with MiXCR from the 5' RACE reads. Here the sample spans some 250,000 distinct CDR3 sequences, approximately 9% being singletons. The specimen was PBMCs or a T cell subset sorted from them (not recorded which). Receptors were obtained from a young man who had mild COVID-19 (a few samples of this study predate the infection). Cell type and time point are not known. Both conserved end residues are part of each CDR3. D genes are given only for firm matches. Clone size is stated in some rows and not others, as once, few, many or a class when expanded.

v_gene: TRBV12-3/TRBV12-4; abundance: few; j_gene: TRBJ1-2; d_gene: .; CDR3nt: TGTGCCAGCAGTTCTCCTAGACGTGGTGAGAACTATGGCTACACCTTC; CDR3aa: CASSSPRRGENYGYTF
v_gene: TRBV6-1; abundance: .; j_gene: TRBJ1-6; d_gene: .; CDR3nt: TGTGCCAGCAGTGCCTGGGACATCGGGCGGGAGTCACCCCTCCACTTT; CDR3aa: CASSAWDIGRESPLHF
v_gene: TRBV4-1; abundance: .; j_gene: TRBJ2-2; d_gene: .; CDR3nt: TGCGCCAGCAGTCCCCTAGGAAAGGGGGGGACGGGGGAGCTGTTTTTT; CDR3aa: CASSPLGKGGTGELFF
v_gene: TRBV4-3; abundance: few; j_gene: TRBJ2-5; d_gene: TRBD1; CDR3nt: TGCGCCAGCAGCCGGGGGACAGCGCAAGAGACCCAGTACTTC; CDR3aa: CASSRGTAQETQYF
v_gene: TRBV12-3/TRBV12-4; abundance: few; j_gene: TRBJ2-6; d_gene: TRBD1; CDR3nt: TGTGCCAGCAGCCTAGGACAGGGTCGTATCTCTGGGGCCAACGTCCTGACTTTC; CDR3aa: CASSLGQGRISGANVLTF
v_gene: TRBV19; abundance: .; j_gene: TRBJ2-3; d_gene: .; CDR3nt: TGTGCCAGCAGACTTGGGGGGGCCGCAGATACGCAGTATTTT; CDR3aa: CASRLGGAADTQYF
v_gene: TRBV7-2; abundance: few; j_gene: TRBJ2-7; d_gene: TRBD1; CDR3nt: TGTGCCAGCAGCCAAGGGGGACAGGCCTACGAGCAGTACTTC; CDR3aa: CASSQGGQAYEQYF
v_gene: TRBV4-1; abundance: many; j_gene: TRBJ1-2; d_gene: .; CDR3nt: TGCGCCAGCAGCCACCAGGACAGCCCCTACTATGGCTACACCTTC; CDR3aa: CASSHQDSPYYGYTF
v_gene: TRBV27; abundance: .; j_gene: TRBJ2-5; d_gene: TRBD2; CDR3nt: TGTGCCAGCAGCCTTAGCGGGGGGGCCCTCCAAGAGACCCAGTACTTC; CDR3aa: CASSLSGGALQETQYF
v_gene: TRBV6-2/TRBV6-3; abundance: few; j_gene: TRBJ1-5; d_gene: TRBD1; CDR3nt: TGTGCCAGCAGTTACCGCGGACAGGGGGCTCAGCCCCAGCATTTT; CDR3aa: CASSYRGQGAQPQHF
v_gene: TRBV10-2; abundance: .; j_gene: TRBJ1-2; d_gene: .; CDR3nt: TGCGCCAGCAGTCCAAGGCCCCGCTATGGCTACACCTTC; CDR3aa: CASSPRPRYGYTF
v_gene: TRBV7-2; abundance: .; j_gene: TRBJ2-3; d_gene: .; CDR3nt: TGTGCCAGCAGCTTGCTGGGGGTCACAGATACGCAGTATTTT; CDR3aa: CASSLLGVTDTQYF
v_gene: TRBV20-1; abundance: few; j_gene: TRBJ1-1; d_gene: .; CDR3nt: TGCAGTGCTAGAGACCCGCTCGGTGGGGTCACTGAAGCTTTCTTT; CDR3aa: CSARDPLGGVTEAFF
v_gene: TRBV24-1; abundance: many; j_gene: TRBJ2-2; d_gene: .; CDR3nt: TGTGCCACCAGTGATTGGACGAACACCGGGGAGCTGTTTTTT; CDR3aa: CATSDWTNTGELFF
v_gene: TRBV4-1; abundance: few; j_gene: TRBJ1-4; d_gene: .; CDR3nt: TGCGCCAGCAGCCAAGTGTGGGGAGAAAAACTGTTTTTT; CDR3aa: CASSQVWGEKLFF
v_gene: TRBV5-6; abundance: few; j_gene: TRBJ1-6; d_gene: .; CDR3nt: TGTGCCAGCAGCCCCCGGCCCAATTCACCCCTCCACTTT; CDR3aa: CASSPRPNSPLHF
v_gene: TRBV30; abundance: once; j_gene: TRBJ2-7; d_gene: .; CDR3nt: TGTGCCTGGACGGTAGGCGGGTCCTACGAGCAGTACTTC; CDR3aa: CAWTVGGSYEQYF
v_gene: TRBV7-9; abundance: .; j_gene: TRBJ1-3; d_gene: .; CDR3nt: TGTGCCAGCAGCTTACCGGGAGTCGCTGGAAACACCATATATTTT; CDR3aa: CASSLPGVAGNTIYF
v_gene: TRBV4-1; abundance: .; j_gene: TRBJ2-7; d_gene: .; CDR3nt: TGCGCCAGCAATAACGGGGCCCCGGACGAGCAGTACTTC; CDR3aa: CASNNGAPDEQYF
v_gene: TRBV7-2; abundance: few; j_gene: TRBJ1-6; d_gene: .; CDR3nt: TGTGCCAGCAGCTCCGCCAAGCGGAATAATTCACCCCTCCACTTT; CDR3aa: CASSSAKRNNSPLHF
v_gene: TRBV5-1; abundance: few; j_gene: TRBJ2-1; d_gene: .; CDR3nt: TGCGCCAGCAGCTTGGGACAGGACTCCTACAATGAGCAGTTCTTC; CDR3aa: CASSLGQDSYNEQFF
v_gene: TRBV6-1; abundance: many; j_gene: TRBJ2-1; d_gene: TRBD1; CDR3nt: TGTGCCAGCAGGCCGACAGGGGCGACTCGAAATGAGCAGTTCTTC; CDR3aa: CASRPTGATRNEQFF
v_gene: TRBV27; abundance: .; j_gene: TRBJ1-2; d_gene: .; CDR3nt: TGTGCCAGCAGTCCTTTCATGAACTATGGCTACACCTTC; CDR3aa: CASSPFMNYGYTF
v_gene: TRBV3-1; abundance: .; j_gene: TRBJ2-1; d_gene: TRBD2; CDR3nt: TGTGCCAGCAGCCGACTAGCGGGGAACTCCTACAATGAGCAGTTCTTC; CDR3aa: CASSRLAGNSYNEQFF
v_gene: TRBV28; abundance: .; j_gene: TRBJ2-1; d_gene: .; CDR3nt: TGTGCCAGCAGGGGTAGGTCCGATGAGCAGTTCTTC; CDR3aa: CASRGRSDEQFF
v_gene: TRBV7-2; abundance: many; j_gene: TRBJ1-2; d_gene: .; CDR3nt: TGTGCCAGCGGGCGAGGGCAGGTGTGGGACTATGGCTACACCTTC; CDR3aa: CASGRGQVWDYGYTF
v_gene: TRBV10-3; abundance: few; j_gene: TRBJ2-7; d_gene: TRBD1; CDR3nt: TGTGCCATCGGGACAGTCTCTGACTACGAGCAGTACTTC; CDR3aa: CAIGTVSDYEQYF
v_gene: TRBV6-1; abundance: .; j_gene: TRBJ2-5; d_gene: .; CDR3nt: TGTGCCAGCATACGGGCAGGTGAGGAAGAGACCCAGTACTTC; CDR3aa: CASIRAGEEETQYF
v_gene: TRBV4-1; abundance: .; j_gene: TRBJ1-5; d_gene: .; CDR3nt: TGCGCCAGCAGCCAAGTCGTTGTTCATCAGCCCCAGCATTTT; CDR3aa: CASSQVVVHQPQHF
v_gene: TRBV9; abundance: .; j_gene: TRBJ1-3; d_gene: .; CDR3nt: TGTGCCAGCAGCGTAGGTAGTCAGGGAGGAAACACCATATATTTT; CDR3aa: CASSVGSQGGNTIYF